This TCR beta chain was sequenced for a study of shared clonotypes between healthy human individuals. Without sorting, samples used 85 million to 95 million PBMCs for genomic DNA. Investigators spread the genomic DNA of each subset evenly over several immunoSEQ plates. Replicate PCRs were loaded with roughly 300 ng DNA from unsorted PBMC, 30,000 or so T cell genomes. The team ran DNA from unsorted PBMCs on ten immunoSEQ deep assay plates for sequencing. This table comes from immunoSEQ multiplex PCR, and its TCRdb copy is limited to in-frame clones, with some not included. Of 470,000 or so clones in the sample, almost 80% are singletons; the top ten hold more than 10%. The specimen was PBMCs. The sequence was obtained from a woman aged 40 to 50 in good health. Some clones in this sample may be carry-over from other donors' samples.

CDR3: CASSRRTGVDEQFF. The CDR3 DNA is TGTGCCAGCAGCCGGAGGACAGGAGTGGATGAGCAGTTCTTC. V and J are TRBV5-4 and TRBJ2-1, with 7 positions matching TRBD1. The trim removed 4 bases at V and 8 bases at J, leaving 9 bases unmatched. The germline V gene has CDR1 SGHNT and CDR2 YYREEE (reference sequence). This CDR3 spans 14 amino acids.